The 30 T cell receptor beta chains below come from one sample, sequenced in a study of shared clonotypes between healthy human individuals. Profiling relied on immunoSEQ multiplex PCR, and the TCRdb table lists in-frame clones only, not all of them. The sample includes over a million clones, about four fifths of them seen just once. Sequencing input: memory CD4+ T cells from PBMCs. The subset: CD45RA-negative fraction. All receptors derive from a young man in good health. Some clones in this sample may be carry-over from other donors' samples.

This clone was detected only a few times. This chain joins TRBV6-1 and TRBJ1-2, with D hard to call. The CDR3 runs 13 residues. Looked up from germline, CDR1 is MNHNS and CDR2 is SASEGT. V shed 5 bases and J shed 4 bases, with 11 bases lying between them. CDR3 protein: CASSRTTGYGYTF. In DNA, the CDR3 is TGTGCCAGCAGTAGAACGACCGGCTATGGCTACACCTTC.

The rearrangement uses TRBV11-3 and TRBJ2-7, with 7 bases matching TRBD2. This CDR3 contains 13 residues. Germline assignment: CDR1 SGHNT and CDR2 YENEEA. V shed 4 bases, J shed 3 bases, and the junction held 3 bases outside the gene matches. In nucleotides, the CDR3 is TGTGCCAGCAGCTCGGGGGAGGGCTACGAGCAGTACTTC. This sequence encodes CASSSGEGYEQYF.

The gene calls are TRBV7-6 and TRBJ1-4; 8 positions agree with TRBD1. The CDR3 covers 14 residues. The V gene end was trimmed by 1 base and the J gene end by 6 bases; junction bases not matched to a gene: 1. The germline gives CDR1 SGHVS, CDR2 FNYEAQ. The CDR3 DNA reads TGTGCCAGCAGCTTAGTGACAGGGGATGAAAAACTGTTTTTT. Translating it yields CASSLVTGDEKLFF.

The CDR3 nucleotides are TGTGCCAGCAGTTACTCAAGGCGGACGGGGAACACTGAAGCTTTCTTT. This translates into CASSYSRRTGNTEAFF. The chain is built from TRBV6-6 and TRBJ1-1; D remains ambiguous. This CDR3 comprises 16 residues. Trimming removed 0 bases from V and 1 base from J, with 12 bases in between. Germline V gene data show CDR1 as MNHNY and CDR2 as SVGAGI (reference sequence).

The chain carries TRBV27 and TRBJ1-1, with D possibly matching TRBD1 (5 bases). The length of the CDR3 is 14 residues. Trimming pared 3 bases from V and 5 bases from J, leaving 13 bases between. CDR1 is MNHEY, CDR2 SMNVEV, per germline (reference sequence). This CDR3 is CASSLMGVRTEAFF. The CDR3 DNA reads TGTGCCAGCAGTTTGATGGGGGTTAGGACTGAAGCTTTCTTT.

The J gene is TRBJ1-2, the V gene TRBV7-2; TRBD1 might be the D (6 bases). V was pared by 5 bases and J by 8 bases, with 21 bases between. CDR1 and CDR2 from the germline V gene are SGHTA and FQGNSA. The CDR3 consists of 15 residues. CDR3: CASSLTALTGYGYTF. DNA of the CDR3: TGTGCCAGCAGCCTCACCGCATTGACAGGTTACGGCTACACCTTC.

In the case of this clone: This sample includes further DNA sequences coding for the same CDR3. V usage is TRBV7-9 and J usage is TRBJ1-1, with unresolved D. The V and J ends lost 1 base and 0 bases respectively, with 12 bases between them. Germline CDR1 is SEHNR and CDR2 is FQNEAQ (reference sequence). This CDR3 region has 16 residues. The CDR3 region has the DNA TGTGCCAGCAGCTTAGGCTCCCCCGGGGTGAACACTGAAGCTTTCTTT. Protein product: CASSLGSPGVNTEAFF. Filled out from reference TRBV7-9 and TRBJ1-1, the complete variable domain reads DTGVSQNPRHKITKRGQNVTFRCDPISEHNRLYWYRQTLGQGPEFLTYFQNEAQLEKSRLLSDRFSAERPKGSFSTLEIQRTEQGDSAMYLCASSLGSPGVNTEAFFGQGTRLTVV.

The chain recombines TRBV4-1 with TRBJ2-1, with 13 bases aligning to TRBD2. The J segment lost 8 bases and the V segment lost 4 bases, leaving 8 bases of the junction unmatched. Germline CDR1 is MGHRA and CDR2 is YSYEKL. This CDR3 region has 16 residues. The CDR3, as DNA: TGCGCCAGCAGCCGGGGGGCACTAGCGGGAGGGGATGAGCAGTTCTTC. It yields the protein CASSRGALAGGDEQFF.

Here the CDR3 reads CASSLRGWETQYF. The CDR3 nucleotides read TGTGCCAGCAGCCTCCGAGGGTGGGAGACCCAGTACTTC. The V gene is TRBV14, the J gene TRBJ2-5, with D possibly TRBD2 on 5 matching bases. Between the trimmed V and J ends, which lost 4 bases and 5 bases, there was a span of 11 bases. CDR3 length: 13 residues. Germline assignment: CDR1 SGHDN and CDR2 FVKESK.

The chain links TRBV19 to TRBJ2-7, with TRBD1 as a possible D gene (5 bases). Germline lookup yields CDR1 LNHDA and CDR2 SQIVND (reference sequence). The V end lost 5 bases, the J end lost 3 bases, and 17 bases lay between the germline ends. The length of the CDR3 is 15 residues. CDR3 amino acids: CASSPDSLRNYEQYF. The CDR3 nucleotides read TGTGCCAGTAGTCCTGACAGCCTACGTAACTACGAGCAGTACTTC.

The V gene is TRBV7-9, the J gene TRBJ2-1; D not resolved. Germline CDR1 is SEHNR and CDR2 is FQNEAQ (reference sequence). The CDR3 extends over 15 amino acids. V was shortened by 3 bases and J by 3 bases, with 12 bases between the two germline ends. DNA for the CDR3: TGTGCCAGCAGCTTGGAAAGGACCCTCTACAATGAGCAGTTCTTC. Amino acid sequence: CASSLERTLYNEQFF.

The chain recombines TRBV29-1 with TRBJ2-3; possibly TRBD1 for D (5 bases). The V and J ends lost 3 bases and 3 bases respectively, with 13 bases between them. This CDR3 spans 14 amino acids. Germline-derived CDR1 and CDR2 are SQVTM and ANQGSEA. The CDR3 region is CSVDGAQRTDTQYF. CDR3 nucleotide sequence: TGCAGCGTTGATGGGGCGCAGAGAACAGATACGCAGTATTTT.

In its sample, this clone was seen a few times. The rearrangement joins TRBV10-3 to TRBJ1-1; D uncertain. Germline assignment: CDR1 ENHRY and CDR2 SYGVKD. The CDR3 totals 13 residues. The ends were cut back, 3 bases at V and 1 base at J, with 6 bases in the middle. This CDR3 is CAISDVWNTEAFF. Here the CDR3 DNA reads TGTGCCATCAGTGATGTCTGGAACACTGAAGCTTTCTTT.

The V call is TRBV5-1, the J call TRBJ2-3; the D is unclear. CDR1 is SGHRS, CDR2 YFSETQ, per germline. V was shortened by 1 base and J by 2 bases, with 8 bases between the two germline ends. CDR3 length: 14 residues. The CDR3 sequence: CASSLSGYTDTQYF. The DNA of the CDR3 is TGCGCCAGCAGCTTGTCCGGATACACAGATACGCAGTATTTT.

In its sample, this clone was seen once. Here the CDR3 DNA reads TGTGCCAGCAGTGGTCCGTCGAGCAATCAGCCCCAGCATTTT. Translation gives CASSGPSSNQPQHF. The chain carries TRBV2 and TRBJ1-5; D is ambiguous. The CDR3 runs 14 residues. Germline-derived CDR1 and CDR2 are SNHLY and FYNNEI. Trimming took off 4 bases at V and 1 base at J, with 8 bases between the two ends.

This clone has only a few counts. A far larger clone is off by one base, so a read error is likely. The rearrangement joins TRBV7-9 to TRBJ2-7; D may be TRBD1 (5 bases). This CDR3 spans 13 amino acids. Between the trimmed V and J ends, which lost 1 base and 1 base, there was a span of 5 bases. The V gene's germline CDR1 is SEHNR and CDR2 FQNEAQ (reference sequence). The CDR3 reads CASSLDRSYEQYF. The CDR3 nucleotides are TGTGCCAGCAGCTTAGACAGGTCCTACGAGCAGTACTTC.

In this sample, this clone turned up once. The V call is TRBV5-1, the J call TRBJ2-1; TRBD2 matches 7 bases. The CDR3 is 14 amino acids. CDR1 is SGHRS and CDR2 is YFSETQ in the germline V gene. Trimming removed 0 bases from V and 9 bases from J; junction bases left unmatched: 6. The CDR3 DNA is TGCGCCAGCAGCTTGGAGGGAGGGGTCCGTGAGCAGTTCTTC. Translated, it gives CASSLEGGVREQFF.

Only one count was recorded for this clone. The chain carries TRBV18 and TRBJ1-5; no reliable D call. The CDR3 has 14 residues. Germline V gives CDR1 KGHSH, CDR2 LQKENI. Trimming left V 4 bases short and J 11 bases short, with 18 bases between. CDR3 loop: CASSLSPGSGAQHF. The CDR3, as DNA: TGTGCCAGCTCACTTTCGCCGGGTAGTGGAGCCCAGCATTTT.

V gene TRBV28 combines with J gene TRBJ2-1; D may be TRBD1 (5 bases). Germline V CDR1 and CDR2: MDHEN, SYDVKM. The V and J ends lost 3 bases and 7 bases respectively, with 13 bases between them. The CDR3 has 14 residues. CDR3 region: CASSFRDLSNEQFF. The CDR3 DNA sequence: TGTGCCAGCAGTTTCAGGGATTTGTCTAATGAGCAGTTCTTC.

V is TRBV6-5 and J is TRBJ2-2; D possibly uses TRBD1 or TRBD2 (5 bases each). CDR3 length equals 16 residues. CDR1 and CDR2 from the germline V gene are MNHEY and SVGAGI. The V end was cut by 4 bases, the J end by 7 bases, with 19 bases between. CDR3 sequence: CASSSPPRSGSGELFF. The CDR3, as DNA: TGTGCCAGCAGTTCCCCGCCGAGGTCAGGGAGCGGGGAGCTGTTTTTT.

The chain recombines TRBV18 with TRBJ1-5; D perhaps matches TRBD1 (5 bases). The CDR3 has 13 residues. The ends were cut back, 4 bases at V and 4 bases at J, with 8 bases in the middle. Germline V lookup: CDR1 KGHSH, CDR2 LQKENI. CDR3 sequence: CASSRSGNQPQHF. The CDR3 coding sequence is TGTGCCAGCTCACGATCAGGGAATCAGCCCCAGCATTTT. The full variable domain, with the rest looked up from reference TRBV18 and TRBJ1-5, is NAGVMQNPRHLVRRRGQEARLRCSPMKGHSHVYWYRQLPEEGLKFMVYLQKENIIDESGMPKERFSAEFPKEGPSILRIQQVVRGDSAAYFCASSRSGNQPQHFGDGTRLSIL.

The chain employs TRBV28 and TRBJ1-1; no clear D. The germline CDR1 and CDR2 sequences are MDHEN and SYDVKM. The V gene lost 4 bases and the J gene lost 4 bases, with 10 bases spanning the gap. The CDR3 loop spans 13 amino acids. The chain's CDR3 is CASSWGSGTEAFF. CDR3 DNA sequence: TGTGCCAGCAGTTGGGGTTCGGGCACTGAAGCTTTCTTT.

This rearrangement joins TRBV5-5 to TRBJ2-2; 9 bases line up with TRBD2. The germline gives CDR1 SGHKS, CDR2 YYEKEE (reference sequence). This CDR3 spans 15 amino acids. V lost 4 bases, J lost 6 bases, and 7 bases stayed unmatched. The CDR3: CASSKFQREAGELFF. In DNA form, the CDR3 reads TGTGCCAGCAGCAAATTTCAGCGGGAGGCCGGGGAGCTGTTTTTT.

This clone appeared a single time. The CDR3 reads CASSLKHGGANYNEQFF. CDR3 in DNA: TGTGCCAGCAGCTTAAAACACGGGGGCGCAAATTACAATGAGCAGTTCTTC. The V and J genes are TRBV7-3 and TRBJ2-1, with D perhaps assigned TRBD1 or TRBD2 (6 bases each). In germline, CDR1 is SGHTA, CDR2 FQGTGA. The CDR3 runs to 17 residues. V lost 1 base and J lost 4, with 17 bases in between.

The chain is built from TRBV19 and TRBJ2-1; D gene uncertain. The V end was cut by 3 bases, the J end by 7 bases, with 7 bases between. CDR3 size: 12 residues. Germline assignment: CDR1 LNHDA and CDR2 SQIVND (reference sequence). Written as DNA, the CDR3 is TGTGCCAGTAGTATGGTGCTGAATGAGCAGTTCTTC. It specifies CASSMVLNEQFF.

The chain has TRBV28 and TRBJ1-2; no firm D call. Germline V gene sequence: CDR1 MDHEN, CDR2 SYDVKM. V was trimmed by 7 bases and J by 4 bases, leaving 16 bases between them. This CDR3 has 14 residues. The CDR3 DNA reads TGTGCCAGCACCATCGGACCAGCAGCCTATGGCTACACCTTC. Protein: CASTIGPAAYGYTF.

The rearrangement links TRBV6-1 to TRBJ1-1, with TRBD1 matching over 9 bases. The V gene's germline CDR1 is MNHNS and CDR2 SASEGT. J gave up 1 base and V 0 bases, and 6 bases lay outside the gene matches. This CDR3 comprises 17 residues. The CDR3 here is CASSEAGQGGGNTEAFF. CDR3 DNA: TGTGCCAGCAGTGAAGCGGGACAGGGAGGGGGGAACACTGAAGCTTTCTTT.

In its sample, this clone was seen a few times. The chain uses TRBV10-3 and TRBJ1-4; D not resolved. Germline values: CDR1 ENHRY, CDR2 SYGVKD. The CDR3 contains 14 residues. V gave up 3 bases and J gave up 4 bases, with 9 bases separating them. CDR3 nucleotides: TGTGCCATCAGTGAAGGGCAGTATAATGAAAAACTGTTTTTT. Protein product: CAISEGQYNEKLFF.

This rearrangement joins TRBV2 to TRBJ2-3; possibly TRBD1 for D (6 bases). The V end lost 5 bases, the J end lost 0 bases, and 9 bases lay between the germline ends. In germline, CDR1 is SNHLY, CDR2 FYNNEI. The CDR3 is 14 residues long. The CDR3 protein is CASSQGTSTDTQYF. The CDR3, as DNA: TGTGCCAGCAGTCAGGGGACAAGCACAGATACGCAGTATTTT.

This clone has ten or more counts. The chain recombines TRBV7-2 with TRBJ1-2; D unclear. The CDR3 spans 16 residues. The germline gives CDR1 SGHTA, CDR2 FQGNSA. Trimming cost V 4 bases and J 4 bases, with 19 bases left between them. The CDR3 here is CASSYLLGPTAYGYTF. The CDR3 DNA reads TGTGCCAGCAGCTACCTACTTGGGCCAACCGCCTATGGCTACACCTTC. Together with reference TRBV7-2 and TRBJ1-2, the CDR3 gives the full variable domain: GAGVSQSPSNKVTEKGKDVELRCDPISGHTALYWYRQSLGQGLEFLIYFQGNSAPDKSGLPSDRFSAERTGGSVSTLTIQRTQQEDSAVYLCASSYLLGPTAYGYTFGSGTRLTVV.